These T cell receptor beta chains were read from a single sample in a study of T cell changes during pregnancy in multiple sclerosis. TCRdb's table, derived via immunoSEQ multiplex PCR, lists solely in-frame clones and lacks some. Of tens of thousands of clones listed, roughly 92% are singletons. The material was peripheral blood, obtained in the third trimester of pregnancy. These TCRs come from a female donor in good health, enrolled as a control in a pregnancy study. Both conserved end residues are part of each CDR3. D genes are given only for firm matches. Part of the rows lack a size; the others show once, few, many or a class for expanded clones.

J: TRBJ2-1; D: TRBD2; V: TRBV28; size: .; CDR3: CASSFTAGGGGEQFF; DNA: TGTGCCAGCAGTTTCACAGCGGGAGGAGGTGGAGAGCAGTTCTTC
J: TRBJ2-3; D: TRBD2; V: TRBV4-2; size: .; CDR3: CASSQEGTSGGAADTQYF; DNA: TGTGCCAGCAGCCAAGAGGGGACTAGCGGGGGGGCTGCAGATACGCAGTATTTT
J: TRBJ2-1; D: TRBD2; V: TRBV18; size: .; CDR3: CASSRGLAGGPPNEQFF; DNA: TGTGCCAGCTCACGAGGACTAGCGGGGGGCCCGCCCAATGAGCAGTTCTTC
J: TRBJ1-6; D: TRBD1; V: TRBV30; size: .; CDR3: CAWNPTGYSPLHF; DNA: TGTGCCTGGAACCCGACAGGGTATTCACCCCTCCACTTT
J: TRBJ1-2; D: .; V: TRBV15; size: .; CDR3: CATSRGAWGYTF; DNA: TGTGCCACCAGCAGAGGGGCGTGGGGCTACACCTTC
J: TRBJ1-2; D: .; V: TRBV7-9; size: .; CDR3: CASSLGAAGVYGYTF; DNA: TGTGCCAGCAGCTTAGGGGCGGCAGGGGTTTATGGCTACACCTTC
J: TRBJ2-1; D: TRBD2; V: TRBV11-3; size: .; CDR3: CASSLAGGYNEQFF; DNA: TGTGCCAGCAGCTTAGCGGGGGGGTACAATGAGCAGTTCTTC
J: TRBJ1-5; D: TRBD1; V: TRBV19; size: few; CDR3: CASRGTGAGYQPQHF; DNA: TGTGCCAGCAGAGGGACAGGGGCAGGGTATCAGCCCCAGCATTTT
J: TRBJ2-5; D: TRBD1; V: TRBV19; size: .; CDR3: CASSSQGVVETQYF; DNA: TGTGCCAGTAGTAGCCAGGGGGTTGTAGAGACCCAGTACTTC
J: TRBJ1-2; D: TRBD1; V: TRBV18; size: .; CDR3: CASSATGDQGDGYTF; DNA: TGTGCCAGCTCAGCGACAGGGGATCAAGGGGATGGCTACACCTTC
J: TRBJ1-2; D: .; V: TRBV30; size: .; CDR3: CAWRVDWGLMNYGYTF; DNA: TGTGCCTGGAGGGTAGATTGGGGGCTGATGAACTATGGCTACACCTTC
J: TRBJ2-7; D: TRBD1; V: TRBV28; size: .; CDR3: CASRYRDRGHEQYF; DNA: TGTGCCAGCAGGTACCGGGACAGGGGCCACGAGCAGTACTTC
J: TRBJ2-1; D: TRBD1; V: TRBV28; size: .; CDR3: CASSWTGGINEQFF; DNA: TGTGCCAGCAGTTGGACAGGGGGTATCAATGAGCAGTTCTTC
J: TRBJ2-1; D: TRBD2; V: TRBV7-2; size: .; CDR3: CASSSGWAGASYNEQFF; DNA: TGTGCCAGCAGCTCAGGGTGGGCGGGAGCTTCCTACAATGAGCAGTTCTTC
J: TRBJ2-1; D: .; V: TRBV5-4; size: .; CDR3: CASSVTGYNEQFF; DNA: TGTGCCAGCAGCGTGACGGGTTACAATGAGCAGTTCTTC
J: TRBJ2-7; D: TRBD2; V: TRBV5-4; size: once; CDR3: CASSPGLAGGPGEQYF; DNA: TGTGCCAGCAGCCCGGGACTAGCGGGAGGGCCTGGCGAGCAGTACTTC
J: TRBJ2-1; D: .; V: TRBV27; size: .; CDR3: CAARESGGAGNEQFF; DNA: TGTGCCGCTCGGGAATCGGGCGGGGCGGGCAATGAGCAGTTCTTC
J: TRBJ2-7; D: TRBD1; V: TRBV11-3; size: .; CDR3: CASRPSGTGAYEQYF; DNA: TGTGCCAGCAGGCCGAGTGGGACAGGGGCCTACGAGCAGTACTTC
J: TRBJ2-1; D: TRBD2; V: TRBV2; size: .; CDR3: CAILLAGGGNEQFF; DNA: TGTGCCATACTACTAGCGGGAGGGGGGAATGAGCAGTTCTTC
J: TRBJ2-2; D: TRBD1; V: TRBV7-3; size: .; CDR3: CASSLTGITGELFF; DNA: TGTGCCAGCAGCTTGACAGGGATCACCGGGGAGCTGTTTTTT
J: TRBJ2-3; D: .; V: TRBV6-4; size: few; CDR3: CASSDSGGAGLETQYF; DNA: TGTGCCAGCAGTGACTCAGGGGGCGCGGGGTTAGAGACGCAGTATTTT
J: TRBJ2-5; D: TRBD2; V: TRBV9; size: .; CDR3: CASSVTSGRETQYF; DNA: TGTGCCAGCAGCGTCACTAGCGGGAGAGAGACCCAGTACTTC
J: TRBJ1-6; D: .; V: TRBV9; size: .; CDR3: CASSVGVGGNSPLHF; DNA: TGTGCCAGCAGCGTAGGAGTGGGGGGGAATTCACCCCTCCACTTT
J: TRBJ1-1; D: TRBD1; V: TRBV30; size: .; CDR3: CAWAGQGGTEAFF; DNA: TGTGCCTGGGCGGGACAGGGGGGGACTGAAGCTTTCTTT
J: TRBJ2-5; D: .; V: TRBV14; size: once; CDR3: CASSGQSIETQYF; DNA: TGTGCCAGCAGCGGGCAGTCCATAGAGACCCAGTACTTC
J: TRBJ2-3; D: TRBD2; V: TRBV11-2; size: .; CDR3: CASIPDNGGASNTQYF; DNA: TGTGCCAGCATCCCCGACAACGGGGGGGCCTCGAATACGCAGTATTTT
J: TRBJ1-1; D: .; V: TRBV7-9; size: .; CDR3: CASSLEGRVTEAFF; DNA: TGTGCCAGCAGCTTAGAGGGCAGGGTGACTGAAGCTTTCTTT
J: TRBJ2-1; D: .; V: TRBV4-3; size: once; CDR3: CASSQEEREQFF; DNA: TGCGCCAGCAGCCAAGAAGAGCGCGAGCAGTTCTTC
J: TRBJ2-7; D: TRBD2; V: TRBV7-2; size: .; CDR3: CASSLEGLAVYEQYF; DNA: TGTGCCAGCAGCTTAGAGGGACTAGCGGTTTACGAGCAGTACTTC
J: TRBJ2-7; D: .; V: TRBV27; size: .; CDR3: CASSLTGREQYF; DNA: TGTGCCAGCAGTTTAACAGGGCGGGAGCAGTACTTC
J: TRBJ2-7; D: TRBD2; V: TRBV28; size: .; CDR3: CASSALAGGPNYEQYF; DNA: TGTGCCAGCAGTGCGCTAGCGGGAGGACCAAACTACGAGCAGTACTTC
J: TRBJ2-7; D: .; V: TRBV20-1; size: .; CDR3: CSASPSNEQYF; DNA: TGCAGTGCTAGCCCTTCTAACGAGCAGTACTTC
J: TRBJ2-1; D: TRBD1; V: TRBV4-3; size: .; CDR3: CASSQDWPTGVDEQFF; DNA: TGCGCCAGCAGCCAAGATTGGCCAACAGGGGTTGATGAGCAGTTCTTC
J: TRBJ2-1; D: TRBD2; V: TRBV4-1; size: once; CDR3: CASSQPLAGERNEQFF; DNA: TGCGCCAGCAGCCAGCCACTAGCGGGAGAGAGGAATGAGCAGTTCTTC
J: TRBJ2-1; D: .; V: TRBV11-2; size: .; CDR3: CASSLEEVGFPNEQFF; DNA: TGTGCCAGCAGCTTAGAGGAGGTGGGCTTTCCCAATGAGCAGTTCTTC
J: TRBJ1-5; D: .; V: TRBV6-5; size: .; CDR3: CASSYRGNQPQHF; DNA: TGTGCCAGCAGTTACCGGGGGAATCAGCCCCAGCATTTT
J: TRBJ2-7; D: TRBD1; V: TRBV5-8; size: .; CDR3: CASSRYRTDRDSYEQYF; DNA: TGTGCCAGCAGCCGATACCGAACGGACAGGGATTCCTACGAGCAGTACTTC
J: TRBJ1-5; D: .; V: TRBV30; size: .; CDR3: CAWSVGGLQPQHF; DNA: TGTGCCTGGAGTGTAGGGGGTCTCCAGCCCCAGCATTTT
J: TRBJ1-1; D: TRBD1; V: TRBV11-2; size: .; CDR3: CASSPGRGPRGAFF; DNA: TGTGCCAGCAGTCCCGGGAGGGGGCCCAGGGGAGCTTTCTTT
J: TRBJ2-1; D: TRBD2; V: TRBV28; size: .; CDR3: CASNPGLASYNEQFF; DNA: TGTGCCAGCAACCCGGGACTAGCGTCCTACAATGAGCAGTTCTTC
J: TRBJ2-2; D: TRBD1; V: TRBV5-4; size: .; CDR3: CASSYGTGLTGELFF; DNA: TGTGCCAGCAGCTATGGGACAGGGCTCACCGGGGAGCTGTTTTTT
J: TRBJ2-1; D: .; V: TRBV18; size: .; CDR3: CASSPPSAGKQFF; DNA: TGTGCCAGCTCACCACCCTCAGCGGGCAAGCAGTTCTTC
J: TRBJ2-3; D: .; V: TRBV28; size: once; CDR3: CASIRGGLGTDTQYF; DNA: TGTGCCAGCATCAGAGGCGGGCTAGGCACAGATACGCAGTATTTT
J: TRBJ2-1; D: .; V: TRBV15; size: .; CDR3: CATSRLQGRENNEQFF; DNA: TGTGCCACCAGCAGACTTCAGGGTAGAGAGAACAATGAGCAGTTCTTC
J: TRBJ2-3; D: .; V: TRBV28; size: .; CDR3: CASSRSRGRTDTQYF; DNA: TGTGCCAGCTCCCGTTCTCGGGGTCGCACAGATACGCAGTATTTT
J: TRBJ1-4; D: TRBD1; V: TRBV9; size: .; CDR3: CASSAQQGAGEKLFF; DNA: TGTGCCAGCAGCGCCCAACAGGGGGCGGGGGAAAAACTGTTTTTT
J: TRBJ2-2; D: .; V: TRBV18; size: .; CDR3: CASSPGGAGELFF; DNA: TGTGCCAGCTCACCGGGTGGAGCAGGGGAGCTGTTTTTT
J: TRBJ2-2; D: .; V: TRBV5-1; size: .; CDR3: CASSGNPGPGELFF; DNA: TGCGCCAGCAGCGGTAACCCAGGGCCCGGGGAGCTGTTTTTT
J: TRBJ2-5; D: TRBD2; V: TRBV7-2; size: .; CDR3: CASSLGLAGPRETQYF; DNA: TGTGCCAGCAGCTTAGGGCTAGCGGGACCTAGAGAGACCCAGTACTTC
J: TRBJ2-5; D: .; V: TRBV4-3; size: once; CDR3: CASSQQTGGGETQYF; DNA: TGCGCCAGCAGCCAACAAACAGGGGGGGGTGAGACCCAGTACTTC